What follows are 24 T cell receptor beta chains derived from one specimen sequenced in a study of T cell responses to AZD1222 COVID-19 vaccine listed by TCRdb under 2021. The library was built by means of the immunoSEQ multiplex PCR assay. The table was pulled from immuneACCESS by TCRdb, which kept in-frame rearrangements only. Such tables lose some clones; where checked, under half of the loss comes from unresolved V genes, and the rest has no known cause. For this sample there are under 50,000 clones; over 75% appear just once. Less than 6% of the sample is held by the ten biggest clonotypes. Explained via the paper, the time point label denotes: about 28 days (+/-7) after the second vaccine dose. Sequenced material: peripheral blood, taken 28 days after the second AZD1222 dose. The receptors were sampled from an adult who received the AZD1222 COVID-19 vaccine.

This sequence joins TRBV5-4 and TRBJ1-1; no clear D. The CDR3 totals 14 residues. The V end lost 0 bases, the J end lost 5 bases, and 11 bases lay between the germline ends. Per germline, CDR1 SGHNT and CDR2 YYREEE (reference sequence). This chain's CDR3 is CASSLAHVRTEAFF. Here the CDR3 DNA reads TGTGCCAGCAGCTTGGCTCACGTACGGACTGAAGCTTTCTTT. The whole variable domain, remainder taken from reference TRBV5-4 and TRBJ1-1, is ETGVTQSPTHLIKTRGQQVTLRCSSQSGHNTVSWYQQALGQGPQFIFQYYREEENGRGNFPPRFSGLQFPNYSSELNVNALELDDSALYLCASSLAHVRTEAFFGQGTRLTVV.

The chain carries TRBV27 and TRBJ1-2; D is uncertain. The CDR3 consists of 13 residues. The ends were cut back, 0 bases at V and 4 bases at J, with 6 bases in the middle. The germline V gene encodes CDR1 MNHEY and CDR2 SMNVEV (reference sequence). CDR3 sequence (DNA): TGTGCCAGCAGTTTATCGAGTGGCTATGGCTACACCTTC. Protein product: CASSLSSGYGYTF.

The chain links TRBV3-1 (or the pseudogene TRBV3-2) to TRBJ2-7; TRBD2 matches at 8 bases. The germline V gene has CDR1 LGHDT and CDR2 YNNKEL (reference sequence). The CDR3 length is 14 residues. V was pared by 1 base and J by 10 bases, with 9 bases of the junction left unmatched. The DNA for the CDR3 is TGTGCCAGCAGCCAAGCGGAGGCGGGGGGAAGACAGTACTTC. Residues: CASSQAEAGGRQYF.

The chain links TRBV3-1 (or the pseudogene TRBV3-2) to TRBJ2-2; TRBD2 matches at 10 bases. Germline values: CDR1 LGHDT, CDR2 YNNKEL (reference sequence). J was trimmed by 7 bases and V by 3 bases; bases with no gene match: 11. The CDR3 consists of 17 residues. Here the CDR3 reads CASSHGGLAESIGELFF. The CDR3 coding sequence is TGTGCCAGCAGCCATGGTGGACTAGCGGAGAGTATCGGGGAGCTGTTTTTT.

This CDR3 is CASSLEGTNTDTQYF. As DNA, the CDR3 is TGTGCCAGCAGCCTGGAGGGGACTAACACAGATACGCAGTATTTT. The chain links TRBV7-9 to TRBJ2-3; 7 bases line up with TRBD2. V lost 5 bases to trimming and J lost 2 bases; unmatched junction nucleotides: 7. The CDR3 is made up of 15 amino acids. Germline V lookup: CDR1 SEHNR, CDR2 FQNEAQ (reference sequence).

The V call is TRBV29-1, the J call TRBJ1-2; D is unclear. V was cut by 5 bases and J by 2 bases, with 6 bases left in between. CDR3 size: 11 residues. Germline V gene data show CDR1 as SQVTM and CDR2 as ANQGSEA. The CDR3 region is CSVRYNYGYTF. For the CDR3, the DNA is TGCAGCGTTCGCTACAACTATGGCTACACCTTC.

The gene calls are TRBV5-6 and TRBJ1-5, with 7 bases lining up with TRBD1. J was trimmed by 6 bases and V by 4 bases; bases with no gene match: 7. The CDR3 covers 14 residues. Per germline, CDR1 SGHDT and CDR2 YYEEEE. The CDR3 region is CASSAGQAGQPQHF. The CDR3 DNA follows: TGTGCCAGCAGCGCCGGACAGGCGGGTCAGCCCCAGCATTTT.

In DNA, the CDR3 is TGCGCCAGCAGCTCTAAGATTGGTGGGACAGGGATCACCGGGGAGCTGTTTTTT. This translates into CASSSKIGGTGITGELFF. V is TRBV5-1 and J is TRBJ2-2; TRBD1 agrees at 9 bases. J gave up 4 bases and V 3 bases, and 13 bases lay outside the gene matches. CDR3 length: 18 residues. Germline V gives CDR1 SGHRS, CDR2 YFSETQ.

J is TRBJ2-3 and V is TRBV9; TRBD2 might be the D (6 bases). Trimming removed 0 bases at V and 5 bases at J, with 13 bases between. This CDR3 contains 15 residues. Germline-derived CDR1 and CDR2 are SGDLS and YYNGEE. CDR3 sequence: CASSVGNGRVDTQYF. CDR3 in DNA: TGTGCCAGCAGCGTAGGAAACGGGAGAGTAGATACGCAGTATTTT.

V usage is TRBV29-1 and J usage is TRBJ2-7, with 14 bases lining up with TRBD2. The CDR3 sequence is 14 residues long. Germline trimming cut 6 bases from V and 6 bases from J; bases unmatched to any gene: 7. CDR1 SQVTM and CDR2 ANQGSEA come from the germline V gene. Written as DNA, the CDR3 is TGCAGCGTCGGGACTAGCGGGAGCGGCTTCGAGCAGTACTTC. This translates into CSVGTSGSGFEQYF.

The CDR3, as DNA: TGTGCCAGCAGTGCCCGGCGGTACAATGAGCAGTTCTTC. Translation: CASSARRYNEQFF. V usage is TRBV6-6 and J usage is TRBJ2-1, with D hard to call. The V and J ends lost 5 bases and 4 bases respectively, with 9 bases between them. Germline CDR1 and CDR2: MNHNY and SVGAGI (reference sequence). This CDR3 has 13 residues.

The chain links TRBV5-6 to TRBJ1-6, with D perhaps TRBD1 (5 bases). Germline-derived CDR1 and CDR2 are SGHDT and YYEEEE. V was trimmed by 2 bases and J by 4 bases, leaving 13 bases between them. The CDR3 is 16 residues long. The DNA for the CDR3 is TGTGCCAGCAGCTTCGGATGGGACCCTTATAATTCACCCCTCCACTTT. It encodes CASSFGWDPYNSPLHF. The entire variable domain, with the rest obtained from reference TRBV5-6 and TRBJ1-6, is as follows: DAGVTQSPTHLIKTRGQQVTLRCSPKSGHDTVSWYQQALGQGPQFIFQYYEEEERQRGNFPDRFSGHQFPNYSSELNVNALLLGDSALYLCASSFGWDPYNSPLHFGNGTRLTVT.

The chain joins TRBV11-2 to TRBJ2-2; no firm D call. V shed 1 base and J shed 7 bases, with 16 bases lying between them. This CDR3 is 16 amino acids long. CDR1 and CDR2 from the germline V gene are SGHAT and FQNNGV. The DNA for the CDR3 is TGTGCCAGCAGCTTAGCCAGTGTAATCGCCCTCGGGGAGCTGTTTTTT. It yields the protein CASSLASVIALGELFF.

The CDR3 reads CASKISGGPRNEQFF. The CDR3 DNA sequence: TGTGCCAGCAAGATTTCGGGAGGGCCTAGGAATGAGCAGTTCTTC. The chain has TRBV6-5 and TRBJ2-1; 8 nucleotides line up with TRBD2. The CDR3 consists of 15 residues. J was trimmed by 7 bases and V by 7 bases; bases with no gene match: 12. Germline CDR1 reads MNHEY; CDR2 reads SVGAGI.

CDR3 DNA sequence: TGCGCCAGCAGCTTGCGGGGGGTGAACACTGAAGCTTTCTTT. As protein: CASSLRGVNTEAFF. The chain carries TRBV5-1 and TRBJ1-1, with D maybe TRBD1 (5 bases). Germline CDR1 reads SGHRS; CDR2 reads YFSETQ. The CDR3 length is 14 residues. V was clipped by 1 base and J by 0 bases, with 7 bases between them.

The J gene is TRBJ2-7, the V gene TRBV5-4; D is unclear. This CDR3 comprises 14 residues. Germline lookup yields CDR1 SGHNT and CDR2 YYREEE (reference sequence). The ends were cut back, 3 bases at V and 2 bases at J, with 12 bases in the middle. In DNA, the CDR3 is TGTGCCAGCAGCTCTTCAAGCGACCCCTACGAGCAGTACTTC. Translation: CASSSSSDPYEQYF.

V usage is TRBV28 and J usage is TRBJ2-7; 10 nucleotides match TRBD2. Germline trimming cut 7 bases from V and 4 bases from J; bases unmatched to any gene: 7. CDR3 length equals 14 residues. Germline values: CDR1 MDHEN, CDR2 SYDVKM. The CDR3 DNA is TGTGCCAGCATGAGGACTAGCGGATCATACGAGCAGTACTTC. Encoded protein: CASMRTSGSYEQYF.

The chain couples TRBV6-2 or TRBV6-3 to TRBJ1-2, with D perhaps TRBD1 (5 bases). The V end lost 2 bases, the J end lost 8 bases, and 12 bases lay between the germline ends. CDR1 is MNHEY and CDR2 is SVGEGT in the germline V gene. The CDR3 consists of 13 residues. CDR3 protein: CASSYARVEGYTF. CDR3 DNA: TGTGCCAGCAGTTACGCCAGGGTTGAAGGCTACACCTTC.

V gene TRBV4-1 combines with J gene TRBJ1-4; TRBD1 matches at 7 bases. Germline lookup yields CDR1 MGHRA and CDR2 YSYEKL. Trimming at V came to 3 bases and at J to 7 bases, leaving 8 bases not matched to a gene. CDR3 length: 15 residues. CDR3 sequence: CASSQVLAGGEKLFF. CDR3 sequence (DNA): TGCGCCAGCAGCCAGGTGTTGGCAGGGGGTGAAAAACTGTTTTTT.

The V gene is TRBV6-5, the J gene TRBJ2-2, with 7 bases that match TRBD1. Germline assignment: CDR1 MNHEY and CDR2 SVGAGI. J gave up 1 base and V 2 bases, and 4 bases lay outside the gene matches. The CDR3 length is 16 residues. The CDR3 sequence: CASSYAQGENTGELFF. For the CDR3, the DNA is TGTGCCAGCAGTTACGCGCAGGGGGAGAACACCGGGGAGCTGTTTTTT.

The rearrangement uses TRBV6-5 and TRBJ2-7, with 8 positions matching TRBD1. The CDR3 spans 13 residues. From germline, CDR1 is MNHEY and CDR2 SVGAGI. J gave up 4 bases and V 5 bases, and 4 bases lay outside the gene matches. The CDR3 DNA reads TGTGCCAGCAGTCGACAGGGGAATTACGAGCAGTACTTC. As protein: CASSRQGNYEQYF.

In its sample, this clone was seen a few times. CDR3 protein: CASSFWGQGYEQYF. For the CDR3, the DNA is TGTGCCAGCAGTTTTTGGGGACAGGGCTACGAGCAGTACTTC. The gene calls are TRBV28 and TRBJ2-7, with TRBD1 matching over 9 bases. This CDR3 spans 14 amino acids. CDR1 is MDHEN, CDR2 SYDVKM, per germline. Germline trimming cut 3 bases from V and 3 bases from J; bases unmatched to any gene: 3.

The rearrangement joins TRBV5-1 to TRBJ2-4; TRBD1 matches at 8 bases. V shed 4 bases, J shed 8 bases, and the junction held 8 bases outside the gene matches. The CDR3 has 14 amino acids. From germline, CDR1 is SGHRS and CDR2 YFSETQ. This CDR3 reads CASSPGQVRDIQYF. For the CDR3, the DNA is TGCGCCAGCAGCCCGGGACAGGTTAGAGACATTCAGTACTTC. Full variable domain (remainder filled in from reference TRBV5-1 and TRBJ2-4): KAGVTQTPRYLIKTRGQQVTLSCSPISGHRSVSWYQQTPGQGLQFLFEYFSETQRNKGNFPGRFSGRQFSNSRSEMNVSTLELGDSALYLCASSPGQVRDIQYFGAGTRLSVL.

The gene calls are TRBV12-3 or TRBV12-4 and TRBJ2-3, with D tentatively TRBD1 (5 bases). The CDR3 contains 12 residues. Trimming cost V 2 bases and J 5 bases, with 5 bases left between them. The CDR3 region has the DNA TGTGCCAGCAGTTTAAGGGGAGATACGCAGTATTTT. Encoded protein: CASSLRGDTQYF.